One sample yielded the 30 T cell receptor beta chains listed below, sequenced in a study of cytotoxic CD8 clonotypes in ibrutinib-treated CLL. Clones were read by immunoSEQ multiplex PCR, and TCRdb kept only the in-frame ones, dropping some. Among some 29,000 clones listed, around two thirds were seen once. The sample consisted of PBMCs, taken after 24 months of ibrutinib treatment. The origin of the receptors is a human donor with chronic lymphocytic leukemia.

The chain uses TRBV19 and TRBJ2-2; 11 nucleotides agree with TRBD1. The junction had 13 bases not matched to a gene; V was cut back by 10 bases and J by 6 bases. This CDR3 contains 16 residues. Germline CDR1 reads LNHDA; CDR2 reads SQIVND (reference sequence). CDR3 DNA: TGTGCCACCACGTCCCGGGACAGGGGGGTGGCCGGGGAGCTGTTTTTT. It is translated as CATTSRDRGVAGELFF.

The chain uses TRBV6-5 and TRBJ1-5; tentatively, D is TRBD1 (5 bases). The V gene lost 4 bases and the J gene lost 6 bases, with 13 bases spanning the gap. The germline gives CDR1 MNHEY, CDR2 SVGAGI. The CDR3 runs 14 residues. The CDR3 DNA is TGTGCCAGCAGTTTCGCAGGGCCCCCTCAGCCCCAGCATTTT. Its translation is CASSFAGPPQPQHF.

The chain employs TRBV9 and TRBJ2-2, with TRBD1 identical over 10 bases. The CDR3 is 16 residues long. V gave up 0 bases and J gave up 2 bases; unmatched junction bases: 1. Germline CDR1 and CDR2: SGDLS and YYNGEE. The CDR3 DNA is TGTGCCAGCAGCGTAGCGACAGGGGGCAACACCGGGGAGCTGTTTTTT. It encodes CASSVATGGNTGELFF. The full variable domain, completed using reference TRBV9 and TRBJ2-2, is DSGVTQTPKHLITATGQRVTLRCSPRSGDLSVYWYQQSLDQGLQFLIQYYNGEERAKGNILERFSAQQFPDLHSELNLSSLELGDSALYFCASSVATGGNTGELFFGEGSRLTVL.

This chain links TRBV7-2 with TRBJ2-5; D not resolved. The CDR3 contains 11 residues. Germline CDR1 reads SGHTA; CDR2 reads FQGNSA. V was cut by 3 bases and J by 7 bases, with 6 bases left in between. CDR3 nucleotide sequence: TGTGCCAGCAGCTTCCAGGCGACCCAGTACTTC. This translates into CASSFQATQYF.

The chain carries TRBV2 and TRBJ2-2, with 8 nucleotides matching TRBD2. The V gene end was trimmed by 6 bases and the J gene end by 5 bases; junction bases not matched to a gene: 11. The CDR3 is made up of 16 amino acids. Per germline, CDR1 SNHLY and CDR2 FYNNEI. The CDR3 reads CASSPPGLARTGELFF. The CDR3 DNA is TGTGCCAGCAGCCCGCCCGGACTAGCACGGACCGGGGAGCTGTTTTTT.

The V gene is TRBV4-1, the J gene TRBJ2-7; maybe TRBD2 (6 bases). Between the trimmed V and J ends, which lost 1 base and 2 bases, there was a span of 15 bases. Germline V lookup: CDR1 MGHRA, CDR2 YSYEKL. The CDR3 covers 16 residues. This chain's CDR3 is CASSQGPGVTPYEQYF. The CDR3 DNA follows: TGCGCCAGCAGCCAAGGCCCGGGGGTAACTCCCTACGAGCAGTACTTC.

This clone was recorded a few times. The V call is TRBV19, the J call TRBJ1-5; D is unresolved. The germline V and J ends were trimmed by 8 bases and 0 bases, with 14 bases remaining between them. In germline, CDR1 is LNHDA, CDR2 SQIVND (reference sequence). This CDR3 has 15 amino acids. CDR3 sequence reads: CASAREEASNQPQHF. CDR3 sequence (DNA): TGTGCCAGTGCCCGGGAGGAGGCTAGCAATCAGCCCCAGCATTTT.

The chain couples TRBV11-3 to TRBJ2-1, with a tentative D call TRBD2 (5 bases). The CDR3 contains 15 residues. V was shortened by 4 bases and J by 10 bases, with 20 bases between the two germline ends. Germline V gene data show CDR1 as SGHNT and CDR2 as YENEEA. The chain's CDR3 is CASSSRGGPAEEQFF. The CDR3, as DNA: TGTGCCAGCAGCTCACGCGGAGGCCCCGCAGAGGAGCAGTTCTTC.

The chain employs TRBV11-2 and TRBJ1-3; 7 bases match TRBD1. The ends lost 4 bases at V and 4 bases at J; junction bases unmatched: 19. Germline CDR1 and CDR2: SGHAT and FQNNGV. The CDR3 is 19 residues long. The CDR3 region is CASSSGQRQFVGRGNTIYF. The CDR3 region has the DNA TGTGCCAGCAGCTCGGGACAGAGGCAGTTCGTCGGGCGGGGAAACACCATATATTTT.

The chain employs TRBV6-5 and TRBJ2-7, with TRBD2 matching over 12 bases. CDR3 size: 15 residues. The germline gives CDR1 MNHEY, CDR2 SVGAGI. With V trimmed by 6 bases and J by 5 bases, 8 bases remained unmatched. CDR3 amino acids: CASSPGLAGPHEQYF. The CDR3 DNA is TGTGCCAGCAGCCCCGGACTAGCGGGGCCCCACGAGCAGTACTTC.

This clone occurred a few times. This rearrangement joins TRBV28 to TRBJ2-7; weak D call: TRBD1 (5 bases). CDR1 is MDHEN and CDR2 is SYDVKM in the germline V gene. V lost 10 bases to trimming and J lost 0 bases, with 16 bases between them. The CDR3 runs 14 residues. The DNA of the CDR3 is TGTGCCACCATTCCTCAGGGTCCCTCCTACGAGCAGTACTTC. This sequence encodes CATIPQGPSYEQYF.

This chain uses TRBV28 with TRBJ2-7; D is perhaps TRBD2 (5 bases). The CDR3 extends over 15 amino acids. CDR1 and CDR2 (germline): MDHEN, SYDVKM. Between the trimmed V and J ends, which lost 4 bases and 1 base, there was a span of 14 bases. CDR3 bases: TGTGCCAGCAGTTACCGCACCCCGGGGTCCTACGAGCAGTACTTC. Amino acid sequence: CASSYRTPGSYEQYF.

The sample holds a few counts of this clone. The chain links TRBV29-1 to TRBJ1-1, with D tentatively TRBD1 (6 bases). Germline V gives CDR1 SQVTM, CDR2 ANQGSEA. The V gene lost 7 bases and the J gene lost 4 bases, with 22 bases spanning the gap. CDR3 size: 15 residues. CDR3 sequence: CSAYALGGESTEAFF. The CDR3 nucleotides are TGCAGCGCCTACGCTCTCGGGGGCGAAAGCACTGAAGCTTTCTTT.

The chain employs TRBV2 and TRBJ1-5, with TRBD1 matching over 8 bases. The trim removed 3 bases at V and 1 base at J, leaving 2 bases unmatched. The CDR3 extends over 15 amino acids. CDR1 is SNHLY and CDR2 is FYNNEI in the germline V gene. Written as DNA, the CDR3 is TGTGCCAGCAGTGATTCAGGGGGCAGCAATCAGCCCCAGCATTTT. This sequence encodes CASSDSGGSNQPQHF.

This chain connects TRBV7-2 to TRBJ1-2; 9 positions agree with TRBD1. Germline V lookup: CDR1 SGHTA, CDR2 FQGNSA. CDR3 length equals 13 residues. V shed 5 bases and J 5 bases; nucleotides not matched to a gene: 3. In DNA form, the CDR3 reads TGTGCCAGCAGCCAGGGACAGGGATATGGCTACACCTTC. It codes for CASSQGQGYGYTF.

This chain joins TRBV5-1 and TRBJ2-3; 11 nucleotides agree with TRBD2. The CDR3 contains 16 residues. V dropped 4 bases and J dropped 3; count of bases not matched to a gene: 7. Germline lookup yields CDR1 SGHRS and CDR2 YFSETQ. The DNA for the CDR3 is TGCGCCAGCAGCACAAGACTAGCGGGGATAACAGATACGCAGTATTTT. Residues: CASSTRLAGITDTQYF. Supplemented by reference TRBV5-1 and TRBJ2-3, the full variable domain reads KAGVTQTPRYLIKTRGQQVTLSCSPISGHRSVSWYQQTPGQGLQFLFEYFSETQRNKGNFPGRFSGRQFSNSRSEMNVSTLELGDSALYLCASSTRLAGITDTQYFGPGTRLTVL.

J is TRBJ2-6 and V is TRBV7-3; perhaps TRBD2 as D (6 bases). This CDR3 is 17 amino acids long. CDR1 is SGHTA, CDR2 FQGTGA, per germline. Trimming took off 1 base at V and 0 bases at J, with 10 bases between the two ends. The DNA of the CDR3 is TGTGCCAGCAGCTTAAGCGGGACGCCCTCTGGGGCCAACGTCCTGACTTTC. Its protein product is CASSLSGTPSGANVLTF.

The chain joins TRBV7-8 to TRBJ1-5, with TRBD1 as a possible D gene (5 bases). V was clipped by 4 bases and J by 4 bases, with 14 bases between them. Germline-derived CDR1 and CDR2 are SGHVS and FQNEAQ. The CDR3 runs to 15 residues. CDR3 residues: CASSSRGGVNQPQHF. In DNA form, the CDR3 reads TGTGCCAGCAGCTCTCGTGGGGGGGTTAATCAGCCCCAGCATTTT.

The rearrangement links TRBV7-8 to TRBJ1-1; 7 bases align to TRBD1. The CDR3 has 14 amino acids. The germline V gene encodes CDR1 SGHVS and CDR2 FQNEAQ. Germline trimming cut 4 bases from V and 7 bases from J; bases unmatched to any gene: 9. CDR3 sequence: CASSSLRGLNEAFF. DNA for the CDR3: TGTGCCAGCAGCTCTCTGAGGGGGCTTAATGAAGCTTTCTTT.

The genes are TRBV15 and TRBJ2-7; D remains unclear. The CDR3 runs 14 residues. Trimming took 6 bases from V and 4 from J, leaving 16 bases between them. Germline V gives CDR1 LNHNV, CDR2 YYDKDF (reference sequence). CDR3 region: CATSQAGGVYEQYF. DNA for the CDR3: TGTGCCACCAGTCAGGCCGGCGGCGTGTACGAGCAGTACTTC.

This clone occurred once. This chain connects TRBV29-1 to TRBJ2-7, with 7 bases that match TRBD2. There are 13 residues in the CDR3. Germline CDR1 and CDR2: SQVTM and ANQGSEA. V trimming: 3 bases; J trimming: 0 bases; junction bases outside the gene matches: 2. The CDR3 loop reads CSVEGGDSYEQYF. In DNA form, the CDR3 reads TGCAGCGTTGAGGGGGGGGACTCCTACGAGCAGTACTTC.

This clone showed up just a few times. The CDR3 region has the DNA TGTGCCTACGGACACGACGTGAACACTGAAGCTTTCTTT. Translation gives CAYGHDVNTEAFF. V and J are TRBV30 and TRBJ1-1, with D tentatively TRBD1 (5 bases). The ends were cut back, 7 bases at V and 0 bases at J, with 12 bases in the middle. Germline V CDR1 and CDR2: GTSNPN, SVGIG (reference sequence). The CDR3 is 13 residues long.

The chain is built from TRBV9 and TRBJ2-7; the D call may be TRBD1 or TRBD2 (5 bases each). Germline CDR1 and CDR2: SGDLS and YYNGEE. CDR3 length: 14 amino acids. Trimming took off 10 bases at V and 5 bases at J, with 22 bases between the two ends. As DNA, the CDR3 is TGTGCCGGCCTCCCTGAGGGGCAGGGAAACGAGCAGTACTTC. Encoded protein: CAGLPEGQGNEQYF.

The chain is built from TRBV7-3 and TRBJ2-1; 7 nucleotides agree with TRBD2. The V segment lost 1 base and the J segment 8 bases; nucleotides outside the gene matches: 2. The germline V gene encodes CDR1 SGHTA and CDR2 FQGTGA. The length of the CDR3 is 13 residues. In nucleotides, the CDR3 is TGTGCCAGCAGCTTAAGCGGGGGTTATGAGCAGTTCTTC. Its protein is CASSLSGGYEQFF.

A few counts support this clone. This sequence joins TRBV18 and TRBJ1-2; the match to TRBD1 covers 7 bases. This CDR3 has 13 amino acids. Germline-derived CDR1 and CDR2 are KGHSH and LQKENI. The V and J ends lost 3 bases and 3 bases, in that order; junction bases with no gene match: 1. This chain's CDR3 is CASSPDRDYGYTF. CDR3 DNA sequence: TGTGCCAGCTCACCCGACAGGGACTATGGCTACACCTTC.

The V and J genes are TRBV5-1 and TRBJ2-2, with a weak D call TRBD1 (5 bases). Germline CDR1 and CDR2: SGHRS and YFSETQ. V was pared by 4 bases and J by 1 base, with 8 bases between. The CDR3 consists of 14 residues. CDR3 coding DNA: TGCGCCAGCAGCAGTACAGGGAACACCGGGGAGCTGTTTTTT. Translation gives CASSSTGNTGELFF. The full variable domain, rest sourced from reference TRBV5-1 and TRBJ2-2, is KAGVTQTPRYLIKTRGQQVTLSCSPISGHRSVSWYQQTPGQGLQFLFEYFSETQRNKGNFPGRFSGRQFSNSRSEMNVSTLELGDSALYLCASSSTGNTGELFFGEGSRLTVL.

This sequence joins TRBV5-1 and TRBJ2-2; D is undetermined. The CDR3 is made up of 13 amino acids. The V and J ends lost 0 bases and 1 base respectively, with 1 base between them. Germline-derived CDR1 and CDR2 are SGHRS and YFSETQ. CDR3 nucleotide sequence: TGCGCCAGCAGCTTGGGGAACACCGGGGAGCTGTTTTTT. Translation: CASSLGNTGELFF.

This sequence joins TRBV27 and TRBJ2-3; the D gene is possibly TRBD2 (5 bases). The CDR3 is made up of 13 amino acids. Germline CDR1 MNHEY, CDR2 SMNVEV (reference sequence). V was pared by 7 bases and J by 3 bases, with 11 bases between. CDR3 sequence: CASTSRNTDTQYF. CDR3 bases: TGTGCCAGCACTAGCCGCAATACAGATACGCAGTATTTT.

The chain carries TRBV30 and TRBJ1-2; D remains ambiguous. The CDR3 totals 14 residues. Trimming pared 2 bases from V and 4 bases from J, leaving 14 bases between. Germline-derived CDR1 and CDR2 are GTSNPN and SVGIG (reference sequence). The CDR3 region has the DNA TGTGCCTGGAGTCCTAGCCTCAGACGCTATGGCTACACCTTC. Protein product: CAWSPSLRRYGYTF.

V is TRBV18 and J is TRBJ1-4, with D possibly TRBD1 on 5 matching bases. V gave up 3 bases and J gave up 4 bases, with 15 bases separating them. The germline V gene encodes CDR1 KGHSH and CDR2 LQKENI. This CDR3 is built from 16 residues. CDR3 sequence: CASSPRAPGGNEKLFF. In DNA form, the CDR3 reads TGTGCCAGCTCACCCCGTGCCCCGGGGGGTAATGAAAAACTGTTTTTT.